This T cell receptor beta chain was captured in a study of blood T cell repertoires in COVID-19. On the study more broadly: Samples representing acute and convalescent COVID-19 were sourced from the United States, Italy and Spain. T cells, B-cell-depleted T cells, or PBMCs provided the cDNA or gDNA that served as material.

Some clones are missing from TCRdb's copy, which holds only in-frame ones; the method was immunoSEQ multiplex PCR. The data contain 180,000 or so clones, approximately 78% of them singletons. The J segment lost 5 bases and the V segment lost 0 bases, leaving 10 bases of the junction unmatched. Looked up from germline, CDR1 is MGHRA and CDR2 is YSYEKL. The CDR3 is made up of 17 amino acids. The TCR was taken from a woman aged 80 or over with COVID-19, enrolled during active disease. Sequenced material: peripheral blood. The genes are TRBV4-1 and TRBJ2-3; 8 bases line up with TRBD2. The CDR3 nucleotides are TGCGCCAGCAGCCAAGATCCGGGACTAGGTATGGGAGATACGCAGTATTTT. Translated: CASSQDPGLGMGDTQYF.